This TCR beta chain was identified during a study of cytomegalovirus exposure and HLA in healthy donors. Among the donors, all were healthy bone marrow donors. The sample holds one count of this clone. What it binds is unknown. Primers: 60 Vbeta forward and 13 Jbeta reverse. TCRdb's copy holds only in-frame clones and misses some; the assay was immunoSEQ multiplex PCR. The profile shows about 140,000 clones, roughly four fifths of them singletons. Study observations and caveats: Later, an analysis found that common viral pathogens appeared to be linked with several of the most significant clusters. Specificity of three CMV-associated chains for CMV antigens was verified in vitro.

The V and J ends lost 5 bases and 0 bases respectively, with 11 bases between them. The CDR3 runs to 15 residues. Germline CDR1 is MNHEY and CDR2 is SMNVEV (reference sequence). The sequenced sample was PBMCs. The sequence was obtained from a young man in good health and CMV-seropositive. J is TRBJ1-3 and V is TRBV27; maybe TRBD1 (6 bases). For the CDR3, the DNA is TGTGCCAGCAGTCGGGAGGGGGTCTCTGGAAACACCATATATTTT. Translation gives CASSREGVSGNTIYF.